The clone carrying this TCR beta chain has only one observation. What it binds is unknown. CDR3 size: 16 residues. The V segment lost 0 bases and the J segment 2 bases; nucleotides outside the gene matches: 7. From germline, CDR1 is SGDLS and CDR2 YYNGEE. The PCR used 60 Vbeta and 13 Jbeta primers. Here immunoSEQ multiplex PCR was the method, and the copy in TCRdb shows in-frame clones only, minus some. The sample includes 120,000 or so clones, about three quarters seen only once; the top ten take around 3.7%. These data originate in a study of cytomegalovirus exposure and HLA in healthy donors. Study-wide points: When a later analysis was performed, an Asian-associated ancestry cluster reportedly had fewer N-insertions than the approximately 700-donor mean.

The chain uses TRBV9 and TRBJ1-1; 7 nucleotides line up with TRBD1. The TCR comes from a man younger than 40 in good health and CMV-seronegative. Sequencing input: PBMCs. The CDR3 here is CASSVDLGQSNTEAFF. The CDR3, as DNA: TGTGCCAGCAGCGTAGACTTGGGACAGTCAAACACTGAAGCTTTCTTT. The whole variable domain, filled in from reference TRBV9 and TRBJ1-1, reads DSGVTQTPKHLITATGQRVTLRCSPRSGDLSVYWYQQSLDQGLQFLIQYYNGEERAKGNILERFSAQQFPDLHSELNLSSLELGDSALYFCASSVDLGQSNTEAFFGQGTRLTVV.